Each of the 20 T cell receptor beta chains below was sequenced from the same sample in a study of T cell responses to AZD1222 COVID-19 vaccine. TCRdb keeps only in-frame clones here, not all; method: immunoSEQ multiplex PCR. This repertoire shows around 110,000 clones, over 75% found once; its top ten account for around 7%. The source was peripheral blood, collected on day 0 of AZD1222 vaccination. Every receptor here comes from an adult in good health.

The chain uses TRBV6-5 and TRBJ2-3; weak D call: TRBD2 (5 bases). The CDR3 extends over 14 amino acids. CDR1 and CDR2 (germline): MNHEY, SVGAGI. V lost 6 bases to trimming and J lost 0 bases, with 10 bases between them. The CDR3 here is CASRPGTSTDTQYF. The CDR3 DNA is TGTGCCAGCAGGCCGGGAACTAGCACAGATACGCAGTATTTT.

This CDR3 reads CASSVVGAQGEKLFF. CDR3 nucleotide sequence: TGTGCCAGCAGCGTTGTTGGGGCGCAGGGAGAAAAACTGTTTTTT. The rearrangement joins TRBV9 to TRBJ1-4, with D possibly TRBD1 on 5 matching bases. The V gene's germline CDR1 is SGDLS and CDR2 YYNGEE. Between the trimmed V and J ends, which lost 2 bases and 8 bases, there was a span of 16 bases. CDR3 length: 15 amino acids.

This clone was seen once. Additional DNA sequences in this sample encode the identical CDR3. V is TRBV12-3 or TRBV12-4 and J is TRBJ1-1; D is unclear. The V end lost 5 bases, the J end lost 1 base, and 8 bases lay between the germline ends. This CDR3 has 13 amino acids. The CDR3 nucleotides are TGTGCCAGCAGTCTGGGTCCGAACACTGAAGCTTTCTTT. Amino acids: CASSLGPNTEAFF.

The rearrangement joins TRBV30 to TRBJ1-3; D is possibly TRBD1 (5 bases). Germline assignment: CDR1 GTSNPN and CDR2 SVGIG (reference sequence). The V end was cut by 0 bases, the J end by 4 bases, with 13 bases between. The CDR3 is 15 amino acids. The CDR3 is CAWSVRGALGNTIYF. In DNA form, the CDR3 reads TGTGCCTGGAGTGTAAGAGGGGCGCTCGGAAACACCATATATTTT.

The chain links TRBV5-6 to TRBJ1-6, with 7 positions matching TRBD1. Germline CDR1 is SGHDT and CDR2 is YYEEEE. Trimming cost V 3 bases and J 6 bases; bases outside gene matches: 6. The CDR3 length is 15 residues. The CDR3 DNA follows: TGTGCCAGCAGCTACCTTACAGGGGCTAATTCACCCCTCCACTTT. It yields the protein CASSYLTGANSPLHF.

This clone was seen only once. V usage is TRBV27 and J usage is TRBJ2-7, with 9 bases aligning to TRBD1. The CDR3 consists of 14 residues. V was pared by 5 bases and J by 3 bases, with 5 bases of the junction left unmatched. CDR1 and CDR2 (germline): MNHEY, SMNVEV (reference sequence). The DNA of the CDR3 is TGTGCCAGCAGTCGAACAGGGGGCCTCTACGAGCAGTACTTC. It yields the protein CASSRTGGLYEQYF.

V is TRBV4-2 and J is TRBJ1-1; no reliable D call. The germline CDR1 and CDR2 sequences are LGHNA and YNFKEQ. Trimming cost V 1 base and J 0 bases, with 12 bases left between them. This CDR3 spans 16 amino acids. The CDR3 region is CASSQGYGNMNTEAFF. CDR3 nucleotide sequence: TGTGCCAGCAGCCAAGGGTATGGGAACATGAACACTGAAGCTTTCTTT.

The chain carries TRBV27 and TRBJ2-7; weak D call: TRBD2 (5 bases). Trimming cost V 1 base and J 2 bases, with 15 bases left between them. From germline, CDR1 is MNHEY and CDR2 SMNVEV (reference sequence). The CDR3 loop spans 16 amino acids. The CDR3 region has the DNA TGTGCCAGCAGTTTATTGGCCGGGGATAACCCCTACGAGCAGTACTTC. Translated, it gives CASSLLAGDNPYEQYF.

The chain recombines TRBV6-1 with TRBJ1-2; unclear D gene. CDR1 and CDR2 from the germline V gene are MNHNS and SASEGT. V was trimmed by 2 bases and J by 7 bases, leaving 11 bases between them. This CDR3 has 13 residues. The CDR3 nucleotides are TGTGCCAGCAGTGAAACGGGCAGCGGTGGCTACACCTTC. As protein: CASSETGSGGYTF.

The CDR3 coding sequence is TGCGCCAGCAGCTCTGGACAGGGGACCGGGGAGCAGTACTTC. Encoded protein: CASSSGQGTGEQYF. This chain links TRBV5-1 with TRBJ2-7; TRBD1 aligns across 9 bases. Per the germline V gene, CDR1 is SGHRS and CDR2 is YFSETQ. The CDR3 is 14 amino acids. J gave up 7 bases and V 3 bases, and 8 bases lay outside the gene matches.

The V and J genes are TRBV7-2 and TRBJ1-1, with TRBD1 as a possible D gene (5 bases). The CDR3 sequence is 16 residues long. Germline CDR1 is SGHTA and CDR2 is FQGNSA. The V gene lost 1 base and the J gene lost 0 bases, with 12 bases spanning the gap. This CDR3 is CASSLGLEGMNTEAFF. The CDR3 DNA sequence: TGTGCCAGCAGCTTAGGTCTTGAGGGGATGAACACTGAAGCTTTCTTT.

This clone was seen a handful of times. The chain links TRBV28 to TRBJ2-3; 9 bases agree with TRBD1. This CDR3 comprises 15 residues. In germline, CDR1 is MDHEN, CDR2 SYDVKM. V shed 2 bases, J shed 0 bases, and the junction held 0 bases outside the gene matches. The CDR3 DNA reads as TGTGCCAGCAGTTTAGGACAGGGGAGCACAGATACGCAGTATTTT. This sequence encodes CASSLGQGSTDTQYF.

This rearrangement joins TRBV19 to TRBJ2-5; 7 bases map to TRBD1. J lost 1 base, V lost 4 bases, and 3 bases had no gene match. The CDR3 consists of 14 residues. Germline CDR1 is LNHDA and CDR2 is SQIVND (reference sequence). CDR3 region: CASSSTGVQETQYF. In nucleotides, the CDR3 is TGTGCCAGTAGTAGTACAGGGGTCCAAGAGACCCAGTACTTC.

CDR3 nucleotides: TGTGCCACCAGCCCCCGAGGGGTGAACGAGCCATGGCCCCAGCATTTT. This encodes CATSPRGVNEPWPQHF. The chain has TRBV15 and TRBJ1-5, with a tentative D call TRBD1 (5 bases). Trimming pared 5 bases from V and 9 bases from J, leaving 23 bases between. The CDR3 runs to 16 residues. Germline V lookup: CDR1 LNHNV, CDR2 YYDKDF (reference sequence).

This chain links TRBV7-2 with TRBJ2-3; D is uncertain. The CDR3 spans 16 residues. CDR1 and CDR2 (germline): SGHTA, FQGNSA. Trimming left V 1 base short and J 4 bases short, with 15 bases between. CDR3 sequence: CASSLVVAATSDTQYF. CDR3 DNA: TGTGCCAGCAGCTTAGTGGTAGCAGCAACCTCAGATACGCAGTATTTT.

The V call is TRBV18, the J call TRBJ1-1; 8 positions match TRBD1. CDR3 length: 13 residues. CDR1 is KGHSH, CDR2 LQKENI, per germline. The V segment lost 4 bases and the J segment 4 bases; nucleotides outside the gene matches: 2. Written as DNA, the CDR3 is TGTGCCAGCTCACTAACAGGGGGCACTGAAGCTTTCTTT. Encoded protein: CASSLTGGTEAFF.

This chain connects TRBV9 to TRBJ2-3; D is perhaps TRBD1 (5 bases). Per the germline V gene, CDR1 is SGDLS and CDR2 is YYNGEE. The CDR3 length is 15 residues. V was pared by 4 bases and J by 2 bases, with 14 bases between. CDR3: CASSQDTTHTDTQYF. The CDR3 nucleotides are TGTGCCAGCAGCCAGGACACGACTCACACAGATACGCAGTATTTT.

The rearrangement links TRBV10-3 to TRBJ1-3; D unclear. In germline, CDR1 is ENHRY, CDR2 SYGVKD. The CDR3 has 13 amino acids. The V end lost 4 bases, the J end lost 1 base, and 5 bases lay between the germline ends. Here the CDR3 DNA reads TGTGCCATCAGTGCGCGTTCTGGAAACACCATATATTTT. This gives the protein CAISARSGNTIYF.

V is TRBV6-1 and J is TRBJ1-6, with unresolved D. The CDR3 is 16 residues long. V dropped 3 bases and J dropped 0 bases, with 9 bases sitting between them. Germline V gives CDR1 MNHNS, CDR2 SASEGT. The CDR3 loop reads CASSEGLSSYNSPLHF. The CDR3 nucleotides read TGTGCCAGCAGTGAGGGCCTGAGCTCCTATAATTCACCCCTCCACTTT.

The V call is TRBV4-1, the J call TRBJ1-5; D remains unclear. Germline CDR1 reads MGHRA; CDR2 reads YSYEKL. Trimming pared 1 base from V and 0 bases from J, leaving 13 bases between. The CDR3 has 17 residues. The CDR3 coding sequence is TGCGCCAGCAGCCAAGCCCGTGTAGGGTATAGCAATCAGCCCCAGCATTTT. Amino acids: CASSQARVGYSNQPQHF.